Listed below are T cell receptor beta chains from one sample, sequenced in a study of blood T cell repertoires in COVID-19. Using immunoSEQ multiplex PCR, the repertoire was profiled, and TCRdb retains in-frame clones only, with some absent. The sample lists 150,000 to 200,000 clones; approximately 83% were seen once. Sequenced sample: PBMCs or T cells enriched from blood (not recorded which). Receptors were obtained from a woman aged 55-70 years who had recovered from COVID-19. The CDR3 runs from the conserved cysteine through the conserved F or W. D genes are given only for firm matches. Size tells how often a clone was seen (once, few, many) or the class of an expanded clone, and some rows leave it out.

D: -
size: -
V: TRBV7-8
J: TRBJ1-1
DNA: TGTGCCAGCAGCCCCTACGGAGATGTGGCTGAAGCTTTCTTT
CDR3: CASSPYGDVAEAFF

D: -
size: -
V: TRBV6-1
J: TRBJ2-7
DNA: TGTGCCAGCAGTGAATTCAGCGCAGGGAACTACGAGCAGTACTTC
CDR3: CASSEFSAGNYEQYF

D: -
size: -
V: TRBV18
J: TRBJ1-4
DNA: TGTGCCAGCTCACCCCCCAGTGCCGGACAGCATGAAAAACTGTTTTTT
CDR3: CASSPPSAGQHEKLFF

D: -
size: -
V: TRBV21-1
J: TRBJ2-6
DNA: TGTGCCAGCAGCAAAGCGCTACCAGGGTGTAACTCTGGGGCCAACGTCCTGACTTTC
CDR3: CASSKALPGCNSGANVLTF

D: TRBD2
size: -
V: TRBV28
J: TRBJ2-1
DNA: TGTGCCAGCACGGGGGGGCATAGCTCCTACAATGAGCAGTTCTTC
CDR3: CASTGGHSSYNEQFF

D: -
size: once
V: TRBV11-2
J: TRBJ2-1
DNA: TGTGCCAGCAGCTTAGATCCAGGTGGTGAGCAGTTCTTC
CDR3: CASSLDPGGEQFF

D: TRBD1
size: -
V: TRBV5-6
J: TRBJ1-6
DNA: TGTGCCAGCAGCTACACAGGGGTGGATTCACCCCTCCACTTT
CDR3: CASSYTGVDSPLHF

D: -
size: -
V: TRBV6-2/TRBV6-3
J: TRBJ1-2
DNA: TGTGCCAGCAGTTACGGGGCAGGAAGATATGGCTACACCTTC
CDR3: CASSYGAGRYGYTF

D: TRBD1
size: once
V: TRBV12-3/TRBV12-4
J: TRBJ1-6
DNA: TGTGCCAGCATGACAGGGTATTCACCCCTCCACTTT
CDR3: CASMTGYSPLHF

D: -
size: -
V: TRBV5-1
J: TRBJ2-5
DNA: TGCGCCAGCTTCGTTTACAAAGAGACCCAGTACTTC
CDR3: CASFVYKETQYF

D: -
size: -
V: TRBV2
J: TRBJ1-2
DNA: TGTGCCAGCAGAGATGACAGTTTCTATGGCTACACCTTC
CDR3: CASRDDSFYGYTF

D: -
size: -
V: TRBV30
J: TRBJ2-7
DNA: TGTGCCTGGAGTTCGGAGATCTACGAGCAGTACTTC
CDR3: CAWSSEIYEQYF

D: -
size: -
V: TRBV5-1
J: TRBJ1-6
DNA: TGCGCCAGCAGCTTGGGTAACGGGGTTTTCCCTGGCTATAATTCACCCCTCCACTTT
CDR3: CASSLGNGVFPGYNSPLHF

D: TRBD1
size: -
V: TRBV27
J: TRBJ1-6
DNA: TGTGCCAGCAGCCCCCGACAGGGAATTTCACCCCTCCACTTT
CDR3: CASSPRQGISPLHF

D: TRBD1
size: few
V: TRBV11-2
J: TRBJ1-1
DNA: TGTGCCAGCAGCTTATACAGGGGACGGTTTACTGAAGCTTTCTTT
CDR3: CASSLYRGRFTEAFF

D: TRBD2
size: -
V: TRBV10-1
J: TRBJ2-5
DNA: TGCGCCAGCAGTGCCGGGACTAGCGGGGCAGAGACCCAGTACTTC
CDR3: CASSAGTSGAETQYF

D: TRBD1
size: few
V: TRBV11-2
J: TRBJ1-2
DNA: TGTGCCAGCAGCTCCTACCAGACAGGGAGCTATGGCTACACCTTC
CDR3: CASSSYQTGSYGYTF

D: TRBD1
size: -
V: TRBV5-1
J: TRBJ2-7
DNA: TGCGCCAGCAGCTTGCTGGGACAGGGTCCCTACGAGCAGTACTTC
CDR3: CASSLLGQGPYEQYF

D: TRBD2
size: few
V: TRBV5-1
J: TRBJ2-7
DNA: TGCGCCAGCAGGACCGTAGCGGGGGGCCGCAACTACGAGCAGTACTTC
CDR3: CASRTVAGGRNYEQYF

D: -
size: -
V: TRBV28
J: TRBJ2-2
DNA: TGTGCCAGCAGCCCCGGAGGGGGCTCTTTCGATTTCGGGGAGCTGTTTTTT
CDR3: CASSPGGGSFDFGELFF

D: -
size: -
V: TRBV4-2
J: TRBJ1-6
DNA: TGTGCCAGCAGCCAAGGGCCCAGGGATGATTCACCCCTCCACTTT
CDR3: CASSQGPRDDSPLHF

D: -
size: -
V: TRBV11-2
J: TRBJ1-3
DNA: TGTGCCAGTTCCTCAGGAGGCGAAGGAAACACCATATATTTT
CDR3: CASSSGGEGNTIYF

D: TRBD1
size: once
V: TRBV9
J: TRBJ2-1
DNA: TGTGCCAGCAGCGTAGGACAGGGATACTACAATGAGCAGTTCTTC
CDR3: CASSVGQGYYNEQFF

D: -
size: -
V: TRBV29-1
J: TRBJ2-7
DNA: TGCAGCGTTGAGGGGGACACTGACGAGCAGTACTTC
CDR3: CSVEGDTDEQYF